The entry below describes one T cell receptor beta chain. Its antigen is unidentified. The sample originates from a study of monozygotic twins with cystic fibrosis. Findings and caveats of the study: In 13 of 16 pairs, V gene usage was closest to the co-twin's. Unrelated CF individuals shared fewer identical clonotypes than monozygotic CF twins.

Profiling relied on immunoSEQ multiplex PCR, and the TCRdb table lists in-frame clones only, not all of them. The data show around 36,000 clones, approximately 72% seen once. The germline V gene encodes CDR1 GTSNPN and CDR2 SVGIG (reference sequence). The CDR3 length is 12 residues. The V and J ends lost 2 bases and 7 bases respectively, with 11 bases between them. The rearrangement joins TRBV30 to TRBJ1-2; possible D gene TRBD1, 5 bases. The sample was blood. The TCR originated in a girl aged 10 to 17 with cystic fibrosis. CDR3 sequence reads: CAWSRGEGGYTF. The CDR3 DNA reads TGTGCCTGGAGTAGAGGGGAAGGTGGCTACACCTTC.